A single sample gave rise to the 21 T cell receptor beta chains below, sequenced in a study of T cell repertoires in cytomegalovirus infection. TCRdb re-called the reads with MiXCR, one entry per CDR3 protein. Of approximately 500,000 distinct CDR3 sequences in the sample, more than 15% were seen once. The material sequenced was CD8+ T cells from PBMCs. These receptors all stem from a human donor in good health (CMV status not recorded). Some clones in this sample may be carry-over from other donors' samples.

This clonotype has ten or more counts. The chain recombines TRBV12-3 or TRBV12-4 with TRBJ2-5, with TRBD2 matching over 9 bases. J lost 0 bases, V lost 5 bases, and 4 bases had no gene match. CDR3 length equals 15 residues. CDR3 DNA sequence: TGTGCCAGCAGTCTCAGCGGGGGGTACCAAGAGACCCAGTACTTC. Translation: CASSLSGGYQETQYF.

The V gene is TRBV13, the J gene TRBJ1-3; no clear D. CDR3 length equals 15 residues. V lost 1 base, J lost 0 bases, and 7 bases lay in between. Germline V lookup: CDR1 PRHDT, CDR2 FYEKMQ (reference sequence). CDR3 region: CASSLVEFSGNTIYF. Written as DNA, the CDR3 is TGTGCCAGCAGCTTAGTTGAGTTCTCTGGAAACACCATATATTTT. Complete variable domain (other parts from reference TRBV13 and TRBJ1-3): AAGVIQSPRHLIKEKRETATLKCYPIPRHDTVYWYQQGPGQDPQFLISFYEKMQSDKGSIPDRFSAQQFSDYHSELNMSSLELGDSALYFCASSLVEFSGNTIYFGEGSWLTVV.

The V call is TRBV11-2, the J call TRBJ2-1; D ambiguous. Germline V lookup: CDR1 SGHAT, CDR2 FQNNGV. With 1 base removed from V and 5 bases from J, the gap between germline ends came to 9 bases. CDR3 length equals 14 residues. The CDR3: CASSLGQVNNEQFF. The CDR3 DNA is TGTGCCAGCAGCTTAGGTCAAGTTAACAATGAGCAGTTCTTC.

The DNA for the CDR3 is TGTGCCAGCAGCGGAGGGACCCGTCTCTTATACACCTTC. It codes for CASSGGTRLLYTF. This sequence joins TRBV9 and TRBJ1-2, with D tentatively TRBD1 (5 bases). Germline lookup yields CDR1 SGDLS and CDR2 YYNGEE. The CDR3 is 13 amino acids. V was clipped by 3 bases and J by 11 bases, with 17 bases between them.

This sequence joins TRBV4-1 and TRBJ1-1; 8 bases match TRBD1. CDR1 is MGHRA, CDR2 YSYEKL, per germline. The CDR3 covers 16 residues. V lost 0 bases to trimming and J lost 0 bases; unmatched junction nucleotides: 3. CDR3 sequence: CASSQETGVMNTEAFF. DNA for the CDR3: TGCGCCAGCAGCCAAGAGACAGGGGTCATGAACACTGAAGCTTTCTTT.

This clonotype was seen ten or more times. The chain links TRBV5-6 to TRBJ1-1; TRBD1 is a possible D gene (5 bases). Trimming shortened V by 3 bases and J by 0 bases, and 9 bases separated the two germline ends. Germline V gene data show CDR1 as SGHDT and CDR2 as YYEEEE. The CDR3 sequence is 14 residues long. CDR3 residues: CASSYGTMNTEAFF. CDR3 bases: TGTGCCAGCAGCTACGGGACCATGAACACTGAAGCTTTCTTT.

This clonotype was detected a few times. This chain joins TRBV28 and TRBJ2-3; 7 bases align to TRBD2. The ends lost 4 bases at V and 9 bases at J; junction bases unmatched: 4. Germline loops: CDR1 MDHEN, CDR2 SYDVKM. The CDR3 loop spans 12 amino acids. CDR3 loop: CASSWFSGTQYF. CDR3 nucleotides: TGTGCCAGCAGTTGGTTTAGCGGGACGCAGTATTTT.

Concerning this clonotype: A much larger clone differs by one base, so this may be a read error. The chain uses TRBV27 and TRBJ1-2; the D gene is possibly TRBD1 (6 bases). The CDR3 extends over 12 amino acids. CDR1 and CDR2 (germline): MNHEY, SMNVEV (reference sequence). The V gene lost 5 bases and the J gene lost 7 bases, with 11 bases spanning the gap. As DNA, the CDR3 is TGTGCCAGCAGTCCAGCAGGGGTTGGCTACACCTTC. Its protein product is CASSPAGVGYTF.

This chain joins TRBV4-1 and TRBJ1-1; weak D call: TRBD1 (6 bases). The CDR3 runs to 15 residues. Trimming stripped 3 bases from V and 1 base from J, with 12 bases between. The germline V gene has CDR1 MGHRA and CDR2 YSYEKL. CDR3 in amino acids: CASSHPQGRNTEAFF. DNA for the CDR3: TGCGCCAGCAGCCATCCACAGGGCCGGAACACTGAAGCTTTCTTT.

This clonotype has at least ten counts. The V and J genes are TRBV11-2 and TRBJ2-7, with 7 nucleotides matching TRBD1. Germline values: CDR1 SGHAT, CDR2 FQNNGV. The J segment lost 6 bases and the V segment lost 5 bases, leaving 7 bases of the junction unmatched. The CDR3 extends over 13 amino acids. Written as DNA, the CDR3 is TGTGCCAGCAGCGTGGGACAGAATCTCGAGCAGTACTTC. This sequence encodes CASSVGQNLEQYF.

This clonotype was detected only a few times. J is TRBJ2-5 and V is TRBV4-2; TRBD2 agrees at 10 bases. Germline V gene sequence: CDR1 LGHNA, CDR2 YNFKEQ. V trimming: 1 base; J trimming: 4 bases; junction bases outside the gene matches: 3. This CDR3 is 15 amino acids long. The chain's CDR3 is CASSQALAGVETQYF. In nucleotides, the CDR3 is TGTGCCAGCAGCCAAGCCCTAGCGGGAGTAGAGACCCAGTACTTC.

On this clonotype: The CDR3 end shows no conserved phenylalanine or tryptophan, and so a read error is likely. The chain has TRBV11-3 and TRBJ2-7; D unresolved. Germline assignment: CDR1 SGHNT and CDR2 YENEEA. This CDR3 is 15 amino acids long. V dropped 4 bases and J dropped 0 bases, with 13 bases sitting between them. CDR3 sequence: CASSSDRYHSYEQYL. CDR3 DNA: TGTGCCAGCAGCTCAGATAGGTACCACTCCTACGAGCAGTACTTA.

This clonotype was observed a few times. V gene TRBV19 combines with J gene TRBJ1-3; D is undetermined. The ends were cut back, 6 bases at V and 3 bases at J, with 12 bases in the middle. The germline V gene has CDR1 LNHDA and CDR2 SQIVND (reference sequence). The CDR3 is 14 residues long. CDR3 sequence reads: CASRPRPNGNTIYF. CDR3 DNA: TGTGCCAGTAGGCCCCGGCCGAATGGAAACACCATATATTTT.

This chain joins TRBV5-8 and TRBJ2-3; TRBD1 matches 11 bases. Germline assignment: CDR1 SGHTS and CDR2 YDEGEE. V shed 4 bases, J shed 4 bases, and the junction held 5 bases outside the gene matches. The CDR3 spans 15 residues. The CDR3 DNA sequence: TGTGCCAGCAGCGCGGACAGGGGGCCGGCAGATACGCAGTATTTT. Its protein product is CASSADRGPADTQYF.

This clonotype was counted many times. V usage is TRBV5-6 and J usage is TRBJ2-1; tentatively, D is TRBD1 (6 bases). Per germline, CDR1 SGHDT and CDR2 YYEEEE. Deletions cut 4 bases from V and 4 bases from J, with 12 bases between. The CDR3 loop spans 14 amino acids. Written as DNA, the CDR3 is TGTGCCAGCAGCGACGGACAGAAATACAATGAGCAGTTCTTC. Amino acid sequence: CASSDGQKYNEQFF.

This clonotype came up a few times. V usage is TRBV29-1 and J usage is TRBJ1-2; D gene uncertain. Per the germline V gene, CDR1 is SQVTM and CDR2 is ANQGSEA. The germline V and J ends were trimmed by 7 bases and 0 bases, with 12 bases remaining between them. CDR3 length equals 13 residues. The CDR3 sequence: CSAEEGSNYGYTF. The CDR3 nucleotides read TGCAGCGCCGAGGAGGGATCTAACTATGGCTACACCTTC.

This clonotype was counted many times. This chain connects TRBV12-3 or TRBV12-4 to TRBJ2-2; the D call may be TRBD1 or TRBD2 (5 bases each). Trimming removed 7 bases from V and 5 bases from J, with 17 bases in between. The CDR3 is 15 amino acids. CDR3 in amino acids: CASTARGGGTGELFF. CDR3 nucleotide sequence: TGTGCCAGCACGGCCCGTGGGGGTGGAACCGGGGAGCTGTTTTTT.

Only a few counts were recorded for this clonotype. The chain recombines TRBV13 with TRBJ2-1, with D perhaps TRBD2 (5 bases). The CDR3 loop spans 14 amino acids. The germline V and J ends were trimmed by 5 bases and 5 bases, with 13 bases remaining between them. CDR1 is PRHDT, CDR2 FYEKMQ, per germline (reference sequence). The CDR3 DNA follows: TGTGCCAGCAGCAGGTGGGAGAGAGACAATGAGCAGTTCTTC. It translates to CASSRWERDNEQFF.

This clonotype has just one count. The chain carries TRBV30 and TRBJ2-7; a weak D match, TRBD1 (5 bases). This CDR3 is built from 14 residues. V was clipped by 1 base and J by 3 bases, with 13 bases between them. Per the germline V gene, CDR1 is GTSNPN and CDR2 is SVGIG (reference sequence). The CDR3 DNA follows: TGTGCCTGGAGTGAACGACAGATTATCTACGAGCAGTACTTC. This sequence encodes CAWSERQIIYEQYF.

Comment on this clonotype: This may stem from a read error, because a much larger clone lies one nucleotide away. The rearrangement uses TRBV28 and TRBJ2-5; 8 bases match TRBD2. Germline values: CDR1 MDHEN, CDR2 SYDVKM. This CDR3 is 16 amino acids long. The CDR3 here is CASSPRRLAIVETKYF. The CDR3 nucleotides are TGTGCCAGCAGTCCGAGGAGACTAGCGATAGTGGAGACCAAGTACTTC.

This clonotype was seen a few times. The rearrangement links TRBV2 to TRBJ2-1; D is unclear. The germline CDR1 and CDR2 sequences are SNHLY and FYNNEI. Trimming cost V 4 bases and J 7 bases, with 11 bases left between them. The CDR3 runs 13 residues. This CDR3 is CASSGWSENEQFF. The CDR3 DNA follows: TGTGCCAGCAGTGGATGGTCTGAGAATGAGCAGTTCTTC.